A single sample gave rise to the 32 T cell receptor beta chains below, sequenced in a study of blood T cell repertoires in COVID-19. Profiling relied on immunoSEQ multiplex PCR, and the TCRdb table lists in-frame clones only, not all of them. This table has 250,000 to 350,000 clones, 87% appearing once. Input material: peripheral blood. These receptors came from a woman between 50 and 59 years old who had recovered from COVID-19.

The chain joins TRBV5-1 to TRBJ1-2; D not resolved. The germline gives CDR1 SGHRS, CDR2 YFSETQ. There are 15 residues in the CDR3. Trimming pared 0 bases from V and 4 bases from J, leaving 13 bases between. The CDR3 loop reads CASSLDPRQIYGYTF. Written as DNA, the CDR3 is TGCGCCAGCAGCTTGGATCCGAGGCAAATCTATGGCTACACCTTC.

The rearrangement joins TRBV6-5 to TRBJ1-5; no reliable D call. Germline CDR1 and CDR2: MNHEY and SVGAGI. V gave up 10 bases and J gave up 2 bases, with 12 bases separating them. The CDR3 is 13 residues long. CDR3 sequence reads: CATEVVGNQPQHF. DNA of the CDR3: TGTGCCACGGAGGTCGTTGGCAATCAGCCCCAGCATTTT.

The V gene is TRBV25-1, the J gene TRBJ1-6; D gene ambiguous. This CDR3 contains 15 residues. V was clipped by 4 bases and J by 8 bases, with 15 bases between them. Per the germline V gene, CDR1 is MGHDK and CDR2 is SYGVNS. CDR3 DNA sequence: TGTGCCAGCAGTGGTCGGTTGAGTCTGGATTCACCCCTCCACTTT. It translates to CASSGRLSLDSPLHF.

This sequence joins TRBV28 and TRBJ1-3; D not resolved. Germline V gene data show CDR1 as MDHEN and CDR2 as SYDVKM. Trimming took 2 bases from V and 2 from J, leaving 10 bases between them. The CDR3 is 15 residues long. The CDR3 DNA reads TGTGCCAGCAGTTTAACTGTGATTCCTGGAAACACCATATATTTT. Translating it yields CASSLTVIPGNTIYF.

The chain couples TRBV9 to TRBJ2-7, with a tentative D call TRBD1 (5 bases). CDR3 length equals 15 residues. Germline V lookup: CDR1 SGDLS, CDR2 YYNGEE. V dropped 0 bases and J dropped 2 bases, with 12 bases sitting between them. The CDR3 DNA is TGTGCCAGCAGCGTAGGGGCAGGGATACCCTACGAGCAGTACTTC. The encoded protein is CASSVGAGIPYEQYF.

The chain has TRBV28 and TRBJ1-2, with no clear D. The CDR3 sequence is 16 residues long. The germline CDR1 and CDR2 sequences are MDHEN and SYDVKM. V lost 6 bases, J lost 4 bases, and 21 bases lay in between. The CDR3 here is CASSIPSGTDLYGYTF. The CDR3 region has the DNA TGTGCCAGCAGCATACCTTCGGGAACAGATCTCTATGGCTACACCTTC.

V usage is TRBV7-9 and J usage is TRBJ1-2; unclear D gene. Germline V lookup: CDR1 SEHNR, CDR2 FQNEAQ (reference sequence). CDR3 length equals 13 residues. The V and J ends lost 1 base and 4 bases respectively, with 7 bases between them. The CDR3 reads CASSLEKAYGYTF. In nucleotides, the CDR3 is TGTGCCAGCAGCTTAGAAAAAGCCTATGGCTACACCTTC.

This chain links TRBV6-6 with TRBJ2-1; D unresolved. The CDR3 runs to 11 residues. The V end lost 4 bases, the J end lost 9 bases, and 7 bases lay between the germline ends. The germline CDR1 and CDR2 sequences are MNHNY and SVGAGI (reference sequence). The CDR3 spells CASSLGIEQFF. CDR3 nucleotides: TGTGCCAGCAGTTTGGGCATTGAGCAGTTCTTC.

J is TRBJ1-2 and V is TRBV4-2, with TRBD1 as a possible D gene (5 bases). Germline CDR1 is LGHNA and CDR2 is YNFKEQ. Between the trimmed V and J ends, which lost 1 base and 3 bases, there was a span of 12 bases. The CDR3 loop spans 15 amino acids. This CDR3 reads CASSQAQTEYYGYTF. For the CDR3, the DNA is TGTGCCAGCAGCCAAGCCCAGACAGAATACTATGGCTACACCTTC.

The CDR3 DNA sequence: TGTGCCAGCAGCCCCCAGGGGGTTACAGGAAACACCATATATTTT. Its protein product is CASSPQGVTGNTIYF. The rearrangement links TRBV9 to TRBJ1-3, with 7 positions matching TRBD1. This CDR3 region has 15 residues. Germline-derived CDR1 and CDR2 are SGDLS and YYNGEE. Unmatched junction bases numbered 8, after V lost 4 bases and J lost 4 bases.

This chain links TRBV30 with TRBJ1-2; no clear D. Germline V gives CDR1 GTSNPN, CDR2 SVGIG (reference sequence). Trimming removed 0 bases at V and 0 bases at J, with 8 bases between. This CDR3 is 14 amino acids long. The CDR3 is CAWSVPSANYGYTF. In nucleotides, the CDR3 is TGTGCCTGGAGTGTCCCATCGGCTAACTATGGCTACACCTTC.

J is TRBJ1-6 and V is TRBV7-9, with D possibly TRBD1 on 5 matching bases. V lost 5 bases and J 4 bases, leaving 15 bases between the germline ends. CDR3 size: 16 residues. Germline V gene lookup returns CDR1 SEHNR and CDR2 FQNEAQ (reference sequence). The CDR3 bases are TGTGCCAGCAGCCCCGCGGGGGGTGCTTATAATTCACCCCTCCACTTT. It specifies CASSPAGGAYNSPLHF.

The chain is built from TRBV11-2 and TRBJ1-1, with 8 bases identical to TRBD1. V was clipped by 6 bases and J by 8 bases; unmatched bases: 8. The germline CDR1 and CDR2 sequences are SGHAT and FQNNGV. This CDR3 spans 13 amino acids. CDR3 protein: CASSYRGAAEAFF. The DNA for the CDR3 is TGTGCCAGCAGTTACAGGGGGGCGGCAGAAGCTTTCTTT.

The J gene is TRBJ1-6, the V gene TRBV9; 7 bases match TRBD1. V lost 4 bases to trimming and J lost 8 bases; unmatched junction nucleotides: 6. Germline values: CDR1 SGDLS, CDR2 YYNGEE. The CDR3 is 14 residues long. The CDR3 nucleotides are TGTGCCAGCAGCCCCCGGACAGGTGATTCACCCCTCCACTTT. Protein: CASSPRTGDSPLHF. Variable domain in full (rest from reference TRBV9 and TRBJ1-6): DSGVTQTPKHLITATGQRVTLRCSPRSGDLSVYWYQQSLDQGLQFLIQYYNGEERAKGNILERFSAQQFPDLHSELNLSSLELGDSALYFCASSPRTGDSPLHFGNGTRLTVT.

The chain combines TRBV7-9 with TRBJ2-5; a possible D gene is TRBD2 (5 bases). The V gene lost 5 bases and the J gene lost 5 bases, with 15 bases spanning the gap. The CDR3 totals 14 residues. In germline, CDR1 is SEHNR, CDR2 FQNEAQ (reference sequence). The CDR3: CASSTAGGGETQYF. The CDR3 bases are TGTGCCAGCAGCACCGCAGGAGGTGGGGAGACCCAGTACTTC.

CDR3 amino acids: CASRQGPNYGYTF. Here the CDR3 DNA reads TGTGCCAGCAGGCAGGGGCCTAACTATGGCTACACCTTC. The rearrangement joins TRBV2 to TRBJ1-2, with D perhaps matching TRBD1 (6 bases). The CDR3 is 13 residues long. CDR1 and CDR2 from the germline V gene are SNHLY and FYNNEI. V was trimmed by 6 bases and J by 0 bases, leaving 8 bases between them.

This clone rates as medium-sized. CDR3 protein: CASSRTTGSPEGKNIQYF. The CDR3 nucleotides are TGTGCCAGCAGCCGGACTACCGGTTCGCCCGAGGGCAAAAACATTCAGTACTTC. The chain couples TRBV27 to TRBJ2-4, with D tentatively TRBD2 (6 bases). Germline V gene sequence: CDR1 MNHEY, CDR2 SMNVEV (reference sequence). Deletions cut 6 bases from V and 3 bases from J, with 24 bases between. The CDR3 is made up of 18 amino acids.

The chain combines TRBV28 with TRBJ1-2, with TRBD1 matching over 10 bases. J lost 2 bases, V lost 6 bases, and 9 bases had no gene match. This CDR3 spans 16 amino acids. Germline values: CDR1 MDHEN, CDR2 SYDVKM. CDR3 in amino acids: CASSRRTGGGNYGYTF. In nucleotides, the CDR3 is TGTGCCAGCAGCCGAAGGACAGGGGGTGGGAACTATGGCTACACCTTC.

This sequence joins TRBV6-5 and TRBJ2-1; D not certain. The CDR3 spans 12 residues. Trimming left V 6 bases short and J 2 bases short, with 5 bases between. From germline, CDR1 is MNHEY and CDR2 SVGAGI. CDR3 region: CASRGTYNEQFF. The CDR3 bases are TGTGCCAGCAGGGGCACCTACAATGAGCAGTTCTTC.

Concerning this clone itself: The junction departs from the called germline gene at one end, perhaps through a read error. V is TRBV11-2 and J is TRBJ2-3; TRBD1 agrees at 7 bases. The CDR3 spans 15 residues. Per germline, CDR1 SGHAT and CDR2 FQNNGV. Here the CDR3 reads CATSPTGTSTDTQYF. The CDR3 DNA reads as TGTGCCACCAGCCCGACAGGGACATCCACAGATACGCAGTATTTT.

This chain connects TRBV19 to TRBJ1-1; 8 positions match TRBD1. Per the germline V gene, CDR1 is LNHDA and CDR2 is SQIVND (reference sequence). With 3 bases clipped from V and 7 bases from J, the junction kept 10 bases outside the gene matches. This CDR3 comprises 15 residues. The CDR3 loop reads CASSILPDRGVEAFF. The CDR3 DNA is TGTGCCAGTAGTATCCTCCCAGACAGGGGTGTTGAAGCTTTCTTT.

The chain combines TRBV21-1 with TRBJ1-2; TRBD1 was called by the table and not checked on the DNA. TRBV21-1 is a pseudogene. CDR3 length: 17 residues. This CDR3 reads CASSNGGQGGFWRGYTF. The CDR3, as DNA: TGTGCCAGCAGCAATGGGGGACAGGGGGGATTCTGGCGTGGCTACACCTTC.

This rearrangement joins TRBV4-3 to TRBJ2-1; 10 bases are shared with TRBD1. Trimming at V came to 1 base and at J to 8 bases, leaving 5 bases not matched to a gene. CDR3 size: 15 residues. CDR1 is LGHNA, CDR2 YSLEER, per germline. This chain's CDR3 is CASSQGAGTGDEQFF. The CDR3 nucleotides read TGCGCCAGCAGCCAAGGAGCCGGGACAGGGGATGAGCAGTTCTTC.

The rearrangement links TRBV7-8 to TRBJ2-2; 13 nucleotides align to TRBD2. Germline CDR1 SGHVS, CDR2 FQNEAQ. With 1 base clipped from V and 6 bases from J, the junction kept 2 bases outside the gene matches. The CDR3 totals 16 residues. The CDR3 reads CASSLGTSGSPGELFF. In DNA form, the CDR3 reads TGTGCCAGCAGCTTAGGGACTAGCGGGAGTCCCGGGGAGCTGTTTTTT.

V gene TRBV7-2 combines with J gene TRBJ2-1, with 8 bases that match TRBD2. The CDR3 has 18 residues. Germline assignment: CDR1 SGHTA and CDR2 FQGNSA. V lost 5 bases and J lost 2; bases outside the gene matches: 14. The CDR3, as DNA: TGTGCCAGCAGCCAGAGGGGGGCGGGGGGTTACCCCTACAATGAGCAGTTCTTC. This encodes CASSQRGAGGYPYNEQFF.

The chain carries TRBV19 and TRBJ2-3; 7 nucleotides align to TRBD2. J lost 2 bases, V lost 7 bases, and 6 bases had no gene match. The CDR3 loop spans 14 amino acids. The germline V gene has CDR1 LNHDA and CDR2 SQIVND (reference sequence). CDR3 protein: CASTLGGFTDTQYF. The CDR3 DNA reads as TGTGCCAGTACCCTGGGGGGGTTCACAGATACGCAGTATTTT.

V is TRBV3-1 (or the pseudogene TRBV3-2) and J is TRBJ1-2, with TRBD1 matching over 12 bases. V shed 4 bases and J 6 bases; nucleotides not matched to a gene: 9. This CDR3 comprises 16 residues. CDR1 is LGHDT and CDR2 is YNNKEL in the germline V gene (reference sequence). CDR3 protein: CASSRYSGQGANGYTF. CDR3 DNA sequence: TGTGCCAGCAGCCGTTATTCGGGACAGGGGGCAAATGGCTACACCTTC.

V and J are TRBV5-1 and TRBJ2-1, with TRBD2 identical over 7 bases. This CDR3 has 17 residues. Germline loops: CDR1 SGHRS, CDR2 YFSETQ. J lost 4 bases, V lost 4 bases, and 14 bases had no gene match. The CDR3 DNA follows: TGCGCCAGCAGCCTGGTGGCTAGCGGAAAGGCGTACAATGAGCAGTTCTTC. This gives the protein CASSLVASGKAYNEQFF.

The chain uses TRBV6-5 and TRBJ2-1, with 8 positions matching TRBD2. This CDR3 contains 14 residues. The V segment lost 6 bases and the J segment 5 bases; nucleotides outside the gene matches: 6. Germline CDR1 reads MNHEY; CDR2 reads SVGAGI. CDR3 in amino acids: CASRKRGIDNEQFF. The CDR3 coding sequence is TGTGCCAGCAGGAAGCGGGGGATCGACAATGAGCAGTTCTTC.

The V call is TRBV5-4, the J call TRBJ2-5; unclear D gene. V shed 3 bases and J shed 1 base, with 13 bases lying between them. CDR3 length: 15 residues. Germline V CDR1 and CDR2: SGHNT, YYREEE (reference sequence). The CDR3 coding sequence is TGTGCCAGCAGCTCGCCCTTGGGCAGCCAAGAGACCCAGTACTTC. Translated, it gives CASSSPLGSQETQYF.

This chain joins TRBV2 and TRBJ2-7, with TRBD2 matching over 7 bases. V shed 6 bases, J shed 6 bases, and the junction held 11 bases outside the gene matches. The CDR3 length is 14 residues. CDR1 and CDR2 (germline): SNHLY, FYNNEI. CDR3 nucleotides: TGTGCCAGCAGGAGGGACTACCTCGGGGGCGAGCAGTACTTC. Amino acids: CASRRDYLGGEQYF.

The rearrangement links TRBV23-1 to TRBJ1-5; D is undetermined. TRBV23-1 is recorded as an ORF, its role being uncertain. V lost 6 bases, J lost 6 bases, and 9 bases lay in between. The CDR3 extends over 12 amino acids. The CDR3 region has the DNA TGCGCCAGCAGAACCGCGCGTCAGCCCCAGCATTTT. Its protein product is CASRTARQPQHF.